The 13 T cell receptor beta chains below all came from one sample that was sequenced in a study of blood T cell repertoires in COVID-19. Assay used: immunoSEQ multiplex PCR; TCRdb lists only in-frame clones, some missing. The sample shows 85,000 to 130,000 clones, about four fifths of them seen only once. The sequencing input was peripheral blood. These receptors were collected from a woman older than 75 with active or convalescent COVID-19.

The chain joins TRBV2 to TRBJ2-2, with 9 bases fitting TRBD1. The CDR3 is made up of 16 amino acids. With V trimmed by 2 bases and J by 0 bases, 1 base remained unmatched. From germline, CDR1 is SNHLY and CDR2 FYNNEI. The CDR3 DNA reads TGTGCCAGCAGTGAATGGACAGGGGCGAACACCGGGGAGCTGTTTTTT. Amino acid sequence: CASSEWTGANTGELFF.

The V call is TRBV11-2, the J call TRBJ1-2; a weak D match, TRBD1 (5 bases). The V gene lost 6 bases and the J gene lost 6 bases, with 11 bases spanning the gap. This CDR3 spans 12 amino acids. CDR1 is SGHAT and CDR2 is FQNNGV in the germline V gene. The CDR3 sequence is CASSPQGNGYTF. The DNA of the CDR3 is TGTGCCAGCAGTCCCCAGGGAAATGGCTACACCTTC.

The CDR3 is CASSLDSVNTEAFF. The CDR3 region has the DNA TGTGCCAGCAGCCTAGATTCGGTGAACACTGAAGCTTTCTTT. The chain couples TRBV6-5 to TRBJ1-1; D ambiguous. V lost 6 bases, J lost 0 bases, and 11 bases lay in between. CDR1 is MNHEY and CDR2 is SVGAGI in the germline V gene. The length of the CDR3 is 14 residues.

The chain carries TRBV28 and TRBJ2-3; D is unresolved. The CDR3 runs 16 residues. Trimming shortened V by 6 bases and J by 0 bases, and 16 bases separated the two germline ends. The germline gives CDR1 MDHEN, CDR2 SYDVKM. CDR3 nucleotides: TGTGCCAGCAGCCTAATTTCTCGCCTTAGCACAGATACGCAGTATTTT. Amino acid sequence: CASSLISRLSTDTQYF.

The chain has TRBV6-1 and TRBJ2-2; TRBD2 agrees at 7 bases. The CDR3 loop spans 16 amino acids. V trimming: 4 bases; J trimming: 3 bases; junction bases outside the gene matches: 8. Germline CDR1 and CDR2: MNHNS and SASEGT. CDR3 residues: CASSAWGGTYTGELFF. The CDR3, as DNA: TGTGCCAGCAGTGCCTGGGGAGGGACCTACACCGGGGAGCTGTTTTTT.

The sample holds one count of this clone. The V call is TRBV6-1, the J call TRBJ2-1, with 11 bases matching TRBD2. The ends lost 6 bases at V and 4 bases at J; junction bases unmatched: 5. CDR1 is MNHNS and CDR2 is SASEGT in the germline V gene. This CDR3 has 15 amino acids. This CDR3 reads CASSTSGSPYNEQFF. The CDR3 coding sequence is TGTGCCAGCAGCACTAGCGGGAGTCCTTACAATGAGCAGTTCTTC.

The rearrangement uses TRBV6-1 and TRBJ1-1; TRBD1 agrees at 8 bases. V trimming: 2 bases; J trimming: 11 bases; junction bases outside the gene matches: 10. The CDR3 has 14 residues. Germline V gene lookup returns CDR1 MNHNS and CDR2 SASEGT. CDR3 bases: TGTGCCAGCAGTGAAATAGGGACAGGCTCGGTCGCTTTCTTT. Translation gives CASSEIGTGSVAFF.

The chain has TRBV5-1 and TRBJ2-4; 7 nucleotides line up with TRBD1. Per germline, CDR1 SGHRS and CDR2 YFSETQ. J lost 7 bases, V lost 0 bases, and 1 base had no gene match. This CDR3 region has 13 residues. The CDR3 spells CASSLATGNIQYF. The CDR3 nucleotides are TGCGCCAGCAGCTTGGCGACAGGGAACATTCAGTACTTC.

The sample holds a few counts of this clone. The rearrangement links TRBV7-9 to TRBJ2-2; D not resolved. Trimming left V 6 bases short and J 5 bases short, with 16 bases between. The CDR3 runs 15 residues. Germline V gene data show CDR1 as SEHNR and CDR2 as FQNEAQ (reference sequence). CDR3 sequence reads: CASRPTELSTGELFF. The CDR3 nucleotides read TGTGCCAGCAGACCTACTGAGTTGAGTACCGGGGAGCTGTTTTTT.

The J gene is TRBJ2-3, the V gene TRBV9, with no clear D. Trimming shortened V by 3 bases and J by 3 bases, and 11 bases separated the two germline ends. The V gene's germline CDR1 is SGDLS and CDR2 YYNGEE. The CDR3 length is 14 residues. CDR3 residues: CASSADFGTDTQYF. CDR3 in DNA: TGTGCCAGCAGCGCAGACTTCGGGACAGATACGCAGTATTTT.

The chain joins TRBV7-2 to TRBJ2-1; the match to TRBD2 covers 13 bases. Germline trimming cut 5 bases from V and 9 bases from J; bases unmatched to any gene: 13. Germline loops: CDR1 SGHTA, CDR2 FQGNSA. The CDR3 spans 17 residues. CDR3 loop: CASSVSTSGRGGGEQFF. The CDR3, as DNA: TGTGCCAGCAGCGTCTCAACTAGCGGGAGGGGAGGGGGTGAGCAGTTCTTC.

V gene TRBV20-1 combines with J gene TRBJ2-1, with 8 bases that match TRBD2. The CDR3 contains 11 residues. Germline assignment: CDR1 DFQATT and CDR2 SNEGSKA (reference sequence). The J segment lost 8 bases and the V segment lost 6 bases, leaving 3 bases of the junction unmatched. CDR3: CSATSGHEQFF. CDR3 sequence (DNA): TGCAGTGCCACTAGCGGCCATGAGCAGTTCTTC.

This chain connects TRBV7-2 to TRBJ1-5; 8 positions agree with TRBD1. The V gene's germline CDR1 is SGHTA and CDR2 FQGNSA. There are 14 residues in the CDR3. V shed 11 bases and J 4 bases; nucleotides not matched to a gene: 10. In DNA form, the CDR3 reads TGTGCCTCCCAAGTAACAGGGGGTAATCAGCCCCAGCATTTT. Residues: CASQVTGGNQPQHF.